The 10 T cell receptor beta chains presented below share a single source sample, sequenced in a study of T cell repertoires in cytomegalovirus infection. Their antigen targets remain unknown. TCRdb called the reads again in MiXCR, with one record for every CDR3 protein. The sample records 650,000 to 900,000 distinct CDR3 sequences, approximately 29% being singletons. The sequences come from cultured CD8+ T cells from PBMCs, collected from culture after CMV antigen stimulation. The source of these receptors is a human donor in good health (CMV status not recorded). Some clones in this sample may be carry-over from other donors' samples.

This clonotype was seen only a few times. The gene calls are TRBV7-6 and TRBJ2-3; tentatively, D is TRBD2 (5 bases). Trimming cost V 1 base and J 4 bases, with 12 bases left between them. This CDR3 is 15 amino acids long. Germline V gene lookup returns CDR1 SGHVS and CDR2 FNYEAQ. CDR3 nucleotides: TGTGCCAGCAGCTTAGGGGCCCATAGCGCAGATACGCAGTATTTT. It encodes CASSLGAHSADTQYF.

The V and J genes are TRBV20-1 and TRBJ2-7, with D uncertain. V gave up 5 bases and J gave up 4 bases, with 3 bases separating them. The germline V gene has CDR1 DFQATT and CDR2 SNEGSKA (reference sequence). The CDR3 consists of 9 residues. The CDR3 loop is CSARYEQYF. Here the CDR3 DNA reads TGCAGTGCTCGGTACGAGCAGTACTTC.

The chain carries TRBV9 and TRBJ2-7; possible D gene TRBD1, 5 bases. The CDR3 length is 14 residues. CDR1 is SGDLS and CDR2 is YYNGEE in the germline V gene. V was cut by 4 bases and J by 12 bases, with 23 bases left in between. The CDR3 loop is CASSPFPTGDRLYV. DNA of the CDR3: TGTGCCAGCAGCCCATTCCCCACAGGAGACCGTCTGTACGTC.

This clonotype was seen a few times. The rearrangement joins TRBV6-1 to TRBJ2-1, with 8 bases identical to TRBD1. The CDR3 has 14 amino acids. The germline CDR1 and CDR2 sequences are MNHNS and SASEGT. Trimming at V came to 8 bases and at J to 4 bases, leaving 7 bases not matched to a gene. The DNA of the CDR3 is TGTGCCAGCTCCCTCGGGGACAGGTACAATGAGCAGTTCTTC. Protein sequence: CASSLGDRYNEQFF.

The V call is TRBV2, the J call TRBJ1-5; no clear D. Trimming took 3 bases from V and 2 from J, leaving 11 bases between them. The CDR3 loop spans 15 amino acids. The germline CDR1 and CDR2 sequences are SNHLY and FYNNEI. The CDR3 loop reads CASSEARKGNQPQHF. The CDR3 nucleotides read TGTGCCAGCAGTGAGGCAAGGAAGGGCAATCAGCCCCAGCATTTT. The full variable domain, its missing parts supplied by reference TRBV2 and TRBJ1-5, is EPEVTQTPSHQVTQMGQEVILRCVPISNHLYFYWYRQILGQKVEFLVSFYNNEISEKSEIFDDQFSVERPDGSNFTLKIRSTKLEDSAMYFCASSEARKGNQPQHFGDGTRLSIL.

The gene calls are TRBV7-8 and TRBJ1-1; 7 bases are a match to TRBD1. V trimming: 3 bases; J trimming: 6 bases; junction bases outside the gene matches: 10. The germline gives CDR1 SGHVS, CDR2 FQNEAQ. The CDR3 extends over 15 amino acids. CDR3 in amino acids: CASSFGRRGLSEAFF. The CDR3, as DNA: TGTGCCAGCAGCTTCGGGAGAAGGGGGCTGTCTGAAGCTTTCTTT.

CDR3 DNA: TGTGCCAGCAGTTACCCGTGGGACTTATCGGGTACCTTC. Protein sequence: CASSYPWDLSGTF. The chain couples TRBV6-2 or TRBV6-3 to TRBJ1-2; a possible D gene is TRBD1 (5 bases). The germline V and J ends were trimmed by 2 bases and 14 bases, with 18 bases remaining between them. This CDR3 has 13 residues. The germline CDR1 and CDR2 sequences are MNHEY and SVGEGT.

V is TRBV6-2 or TRBV6-3 and J is TRBJ1-5; D is ambiguous. This CDR3 contains 14 residues. Trimming removed 2 bases at V and 5 bases at J, with 10 bases between. CDR1 MNHEY and CDR2 SVGEGT come from the germline V gene. CDR3 sequence (DNA): TGTGCCAGCAGTTACCATGACGGCGATCAGCCCCAGCATTTT. Translated, it gives CASSYHDGDQPQHF.

The chain combines TRBV12-3 or TRBV12-4 with TRBJ1-2, with D perhaps TRBD1 (5 bases). Between the trimmed V and J ends, which lost 5 bases and 4 bases, there was a span of 11 bases. The CDR3 has 13 amino acids. The CDR3 loop is CASSQTAAYGYTF. The CDR3 nucleotides read TGTGCCAGCAGTCAGACAGCAGCCTATGGCTACACCTTC.

The chain's CDR3 is CASSAPGIAGYNEQFF. The DNA for the CDR3 is TGTGCCAGCAGTGCCCCGGGGATAGCGGGATACAATGAGCAGTTCTTC. This chain connects TRBV2 to TRBJ2-1; TRBD2 aligns across 8 bases. V was clipped by 4 bases and J by 4 bases; unmatched bases: 9. There are 16 residues in the CDR3. Per the germline V gene, CDR1 is SNHLY and CDR2 is FYNNEI.